The present T cell receptor beta chain was sequenced within a study of cytomegalovirus exposure and HLA in healthy donors. Study-wide points: A later analysis reported that several of the most significant clusters appeared to be linked to common viral pathogens, among them Epstein-Barr virus. Indistinguishable V segments, including TRBV6-2 and TRBV6-3, were excluded. In vitro confirmation showed three CMV-associated chains to be CMV antigen specific. The only immune exposure information that was available was CMV serostatus.

As concerns this clone: Its specificity is not known. Germline is not matched at one junction end, which may reflect a read error.

The CDR3 totals 13 residues. Germline CDR1 LNHDA, CDR2 SQIVND (reference sequence). With 60 Vbeta and 13 Jbeta primers, the PCR was carried out. Produced via immunoSEQ multiplex PCR; TCRdb's table is partial and in-frame only. The sample includes some 180,000 clones, over 65% of them seen just once. The sequence was obtained from a woman in her 30s in good health and CMV-seronegative. This chain joins TRBV19 and TRBJ1-1; 7 positions match TRBD1. Sequenced sample: PBMCs. CDR3 loop: CASSIGTVAEAFF. The CDR3 DNA follows: TGTGCCAGTAGTATCGGGACAGTCGCTGAGGCTTTCTTT.